The rows below give T cell receptor beta chains drawn from one sample of a study of blood T cell repertoires in COVID-19. Data came from immunoSEQ multiplex PCR; TCRdb stores just in-frame clones and leaves some out. The table lists about 130,000 clones, over 75% of them singletons, with approximately 4% in the top ten. Sequenced input: peripheral blood. The receptors come from a woman aged 55-69 years with acute or convalescent COVID-19. Both conserved end residues are part of each CDR3. Fields, in order: CDR3 protein, CDR3 DNA, V gene, J gene, D gene, clone size. D genes are given only for firm matches. For some rows the clone size is stated as once, few or many, or as a class when expanded; others skip it.

CDR3: CASRGQGNQPQHF
DNA: TGTGCCAGCAGGGGGCAGGGAAATCAGCCCCAGCATTTT
V: TRBV25-1
J: TRBJ1-5
D: -
size: -

CDR3: CASSLTGGETQYF
DNA: TGCGCCAGCAGCTTGACAGGGGGGGAGACCCAGTACTTC
V: TRBV5-1
J: TRBJ2-5
D: TRBD1
size: -

CDR3: CASSPGSGLAGAASYNEQFF
DNA: TGTGCCAGCAGTCCCGGGTCAGGACTAGCGGGAGCGGCCTCCTACAATGAGCAGTTCTTC
V: TRBV6-6
J: TRBJ2-1
D: TRBD2
size: -

CDR3: CASSPLRVYTF
DNA: TGTGCCAGCAGCCCTCTACGAGTCTACACCTTC
V: TRBV5-8
J: TRBJ1-2
D: -
size: -

CDR3: CATSRDTGGQPQHF
DNA: TGTGCCACCAGCAGAGACACAGGGGGCCAGCCCCAGCATTTT
V: TRBV15
J: TRBJ1-5
D: TRBD1
size: -

CDR3: CASSPLGQGLSSYNEQFF
DNA: TGTGCCAGCTCACCACTGGGACAGGGCTTAAGCTCCTACAATGAGCAGTTCTTC
V: TRBV18
J: TRBJ2-1
D: TRBD1
size: -

CDR3: CASSPAGGHGYTF
DNA: TGTGCCAGCAGCCCCGCAGGGGGCCATGGCTACACCTTC
V: TRBV7-3
J: TRBJ1-2
D: TRBD1
size: -

CDR3: CASSIDRDQPQHF
DNA: TGTGCCAGCAGCATTGACAGGGATCAGCCCCAGCATTTT
V: TRBV7-3
J: TRBJ1-5
D: TRBD1
size: -

CDR3: CASSQLAGALGEEQYF
DNA: TGTGCCAGCTCACAACTAGCGGGAGCCCTCGGGGAGGAGCAGTACTTC
V: TRBV18
J: TRBJ2-7
D: TRBD2
size: -

CDR3: CASSLSGTGSYEQYF
DNA: TGTGCCAGCAGTTTATCCGGGACAGGGTCCTACGAGCAGTACTTC
V: TRBV27
J: TRBJ2-7
D: TRBD1
size: -

CDR3: CSASKGLAGTGELFF
DNA: TGCAGTGCTAGTAAGGGACTCGCAGGTACCGGGGAGCTGTTTTTT
V: TRBV20-1
J: TRBJ2-2
D: -
size: -

CDR3: CASSLYWTSVNEQFF
DNA: TGTGCCAGCAGCTTATATTGGACTAGCGTAAATGAGCAGTTCTTC
V: TRBV7-3
J: TRBJ2-1
D: TRBD2
size: -

CDR3: CASSPLWHGYTF
DNA: TGTGCCAGCAGTCCCTTGTGGCATGGCTACACCTTC
V: TRBV28
J: TRBJ1-2
D: -
size: -

CDR3: CASSLGAGAGTQYF
DNA: TGTGCCAGCAGCTTAGGCGCGGGAGCGGGTACGCAGTATTTT
V: TRBV7-8
J: TRBJ2-3
D: TRBD2
size: -

CDR3: CASRPPGREGDTQYF
DNA: TGTGCCAGCAGACCCCCAGGGCGGGAGGGGGATACGCAGTATTTT
V: TRBV3-1/TRBV3-2
J: TRBJ2-3
D: TRBD2
size: -

CDR3: CASSLATGSHGELFF
DNA: TGCGCCAGCAGCTTGGCCACGGGTTCGCACGGGGAGCTGTTTTTT
V: TRBV5-1
J: TRBJ2-2
D: -
size: -

CDR3: CASHRSYNSPLHF
DNA: TGTGCCAGCCATCGGTCTTATAATTCACCCCTCCACTTT
V: TRBV6-6
J: TRBJ1-6
D: -
size: -

CDR3: CASSPPVGTSGYYEQYF
DNA: TGTGCCAGCTCACCACCGGTCGGGACTAGCGGCTACTACGAGCAGTACTTC
V: TRBV18
J: TRBJ2-7
D: TRBD2
size: -

CDR3: CAISDRDREDEQFF
DNA: TGTGCCATCAGTGATAGGGACAGAGAGGATGAGCAGTTCTTC
V: TRBV10-3
J: TRBJ2-1
D: TRBD1
size: -

CDR3: CASSFAGGSDNEQFF
DNA: TGTGCCAGCAGCTTCGCGGGAGGGAGCGACAATGAGCAGTTCTTC
V: TRBV7-3
J: TRBJ2-1
D: TRBD2
size: once

CDR3: CASIRDTGELFF
DNA: TGTGCCAGCATTCGGGACACCGGGGAGCTGTTTTTT
V: TRBV6-5
J: TRBJ2-2
D: -
size: -

CDR3: CAWSTQGSDGYTF
DNA: TGTGCCTGGAGCACCCAGGGGTCGGATGGCTACACCTTC
V: TRBV30
J: TRBJ1-2
D: -
size: -

CDR3: CASSQGLTSATTYNEQFF
DNA: TGTGCCAGCAGCCAAGGCCTTACTAGCGCAACCACCTACAATGAGCAGTTCTTC
V: TRBV3-1/TRBV3-2
J: TRBJ2-1
D: TRBD2
size: -

CDR3: CASSPSPQGNTIYF
DNA: TGTGCCAGCAGCCCGTCTCCACAGGGAAACACCATATATTTT
V: TRBV3-1/TRBV3-2
J: TRBJ1-3
D: -
size: -

CDR3: CASSGTGEGYEKLFF
DNA: TGTGCCAGCAGTGGGACAGGGGAAGGATATGAAAAACTGTTTTTT
V: TRBV28
J: TRBJ1-4
D: TRBD1
size: -

CDR3: CASSEREYNNEQFF
DNA: TGCGCCAGCAGTGAGCGGGAGTATAACAATGAGCAGTTCTTC
V: TRBV5-1
J: TRBJ2-1
D: TRBD2
size: -

CDR3: CASSITGTMNTEAFF
DNA: TGTGCCAGCAGCATCACCGGGACAATGAACACTGAAGCTTTCTTT
V: TRBV5-4
J: TRBJ1-1
D: -
size: -

CDR3: CATSDLPRQTNEKLFF
DNA: TGTGCCACCAGTGATTTGCCCCGACAGACTAATGAAAAACTGTTTTTT
V: TRBV24-1
J: TRBJ1-4
D: -
size: -

CDR3: CASSSNGGKQFF
DNA: TGTGCCAGCAGCAGCAACGGAGGGAAGCAGTTCTTC
V: TRBV7-8
J: TRBJ2-1
D: -
size: -

CDR3: CASSVASDTQYF
DNA: TGTGCCAGTAGCGTGGCCTCAGATACGCAGTATTTT
V: TRBV19
J: TRBJ2-3
D: -
size: -

CDR3: CASSQDGRINYGYTF
DNA: TGTGCCAGCAGCCAAGATGGGAGGATTAACTATGGCTACACCTTC
V: TRBV3-1/TRBV3-2
J: TRBJ1-2
D: -
size: -

CDR3: CASSGELRTDTQYF
DNA: TGTGCCAGCAGCGGAGAACTCCGCACAGATACGCAGTATTTT
V: TRBV9
J: TRBJ2-3
D: -
size: -

CDR3: CSVATDSGNTIYF
DNA: TGCAGCGTGGCAACAGACTCTGGAAACACCATATATTTT
V: TRBV29-1
J: TRBJ1-3
D: -
size: once

CDR3: CASSLETVEAFF
DNA: TGTGCCAGCAGCTTAGAGACAGTCGAAGCTTTCTTT
V: TRBV11-2
J: TRBJ1-1
D: -
size: -

CDR3: CASSLGTVQETQYF
DNA: TGTGCCAGCAGCTTAGGGACAGTGCAAGAGACCCAGTACTTC
V: TRBV7-9
J: TRBJ2-5
D: -
size: -